The 18 T cell receptor beta chains below were found in one sample sequenced in a study of T cells in Graves' hyperthyroidism and ophthalmopathy. RNA transcripts yielded amplified TCR beta CDR3 regions. During a first-round RT-PCR of the TCR CDR3, the HTBI primer set was used. Each CDR3 protein gets one entry after TCRdb re-called the multiplex PCR reads with MiXCR. This table has around 240,000 distinct CDR3 sequences, roughly 15% appearing once. The sample consisted of blood. The receptors derive from a woman aged 40 to 50 with Graves' hyperthyroidism that later progressed to Graves' ophthalmopathy.

This clonotype appeared many times. The chain links TRBV10-3 to TRBJ2-5; D perhaps matches TRBD1 (5 bases). V lost 0 bases and J 5 bases, leaving 16 bases between the germline ends. The germline V gene encodes CDR1 ENHRY and CDR2 SYGVKD. This CDR3 has 16 residues. The CDR3 spells CAISESGAGKRETQYF. The DNA for the CDR3 is TGTGCCATCAGTGAGTCGGGTGCAGGGAAAAGGGAGACCCAGTACTTC.

Many counts were recorded for this clonotype. The rearrangement links TRBV14 to TRBJ2-7, with TRBD2 matching 8 bases. This CDR3 region has 15 residues. The V segment lost 4 bases and the J segment 2 bases; nucleotides outside the gene matches: 7. CDR1 and CDR2 (germline): SGHDN, FVKESK. In DNA form, the CDR3 reads TGTGCCAGCAGCCGAACGGGACTAGTCCCCTACGAGCAGTACTTC. It specifies CASSRTGLVPYEQYF.

Regarding this clonotype: This may be a read error, as it is one base from a much larger clone. CDR3 nucleotides: TGTGCCATCAGTGAAGCGTCTGGGTTCTACGAGCGGTACTTC. This translates into CAISEASGFYERYF. This sequence joins TRBV10-3 and TRBJ2-7; no firm D call. This CDR3 is built from 14 residues. Germline values: CDR1 ENHRY, CDR2 SYGVKD.

This clonotype was observed many times. The chain links TRBV11-3 to TRBJ2-1; 10 bases map to TRBD2. V dropped 5 bases and J dropped 7; count of bases not matched to a gene: 17. CDR1 and CDR2 (germline): SGHNT, YENEEA. The CDR3 has 18 amino acids. The CDR3 loop is CASSPSGRGTSYQNEQFF. The CDR3 DNA reads TGTGCCAGCAGCCCCAGCGGGAGGGGAACCAGTTACCAGAATGAGCAGTTCTTC.

This chain connects TRBV19 to TRBJ2-1, with a tentative D call TRBD2 (6 bases). CDR3 length: 13 residues. The germline V and J ends were trimmed by 9 bases and 6 bases, with 15 bases remaining between them. CDR1 and CDR2 from the germline V gene are LNHDA and SQIVND (reference sequence). As DNA, the CDR3 is TGTGCCAGCGCCCGGGGAGGCGGCAATGAGCAGTTCTTC. Translation gives CASARGGGNEQFF. Supplemented by reference TRBV19 and TRBJ2-1, the full variable domain reads DGGITQSPKYLFRKEGQNVTLSCEQNLNHDAMYWYRQDPGQGLRLIYYSQIVNDFQKGDIAEGYSVSREKKESFPLTVTSAQKNPTAFYLCASARGGGNEQFFGPGTRLTVL.

This chain links TRBV6-2 or TRBV6-3 with TRBJ2-1; 7 bases align to TRBD2. The better agreement between TRBJ2-7 and the DNA end casts doubt on the J call. CDR1 and CDR2 (germline): MNHEY, SVGEGT. The CDR3 is 16 amino acids. CDR3 region: CASRRTSVSSYNEQYF. As DNA, the CDR3 is TGTGCCAGCAGGCGGACTAGTGTTAGCTCCTACAATGAGCAGTACTTC.

This clonotype has ten or more counts. The genes are TRBV12-3 or TRBV12-4 and TRBJ2-5; TRBD1 aligns across 10 bases. The CDR3 spans 14 residues. The J segment lost 4 bases and the V segment lost 7 bases, leaving 6 bases of the junction unmatched. CDR3 protein: CASTGQGKGETQYF. As DNA, the CDR3 is TGTGCCAGCACGGGACAGGGGAAGGGAGAGACCCAGTACTTC.

This clonotype was recorded at least ten times. This chain connects TRBV18 to TRBJ1-4; D perhaps matches TRBD1 (6 bases). The CDR3 loop spans 16 amino acids. Trimming took 3 bases from V and 1 from J, leaving 12 bases between them. The germline CDR1 and CDR2 sequences are KGHSH and LQKENI. CDR3 region: CASSPNLDRTNEKLFF. In nucleotides, the CDR3 is TGTGCCAGCTCACCGAACTTGGACAGAACTAATGAAAAACTGTTTTTT.

This clonotype was seen only a few times. The chain links TRBV19 to TRBJ2-6; a possible D gene is TRBD2 (6 bases). The CDR3 contains 17 residues. Germline CDR1 is LNHDA and CDR2 is SQIVND (reference sequence). The V gene lost 7 bases and the J gene lost 0 bases, with 16 bases spanning the gap. DNA for the CDR3: TGTGCCAGTACCCCGGACGGGAGTCTCTCTGGGGCCAACGTCCTGACTTTC. This gives the protein CASTPDGSLSGANVLTF.

This clonotype was counted a few times. This chain connects TRBV12-3 or TRBV12-4 to TRBJ2-1, with D unresolved. V gave up 1 base and J gave up 8 bases, with 12 bases separating them. The CDR3 has 14 residues. The CDR3 DNA reads TGTGCCAGCAGTTTAGGCTTTACCTCCGATGAGCAGTTCTTC. Its translation: CASSLGFTSDEQFF.

This clonotype was picked up many times. The gene calls are TRBV27 and TRBJ2-1; 8 bases are shared with TRBD2. This CDR3 is built from 16 residues. Germline V gene lookup returns CDR1 MNHEY and CDR2 SMNVEV (reference sequence). V lost 7 bases, J lost 3 bases, and 11 bases stayed unmatched. CDR3 loop: CASKPLTSGIYNEQFF. For the CDR3, the DNA is TGTGCCAGCAAACCCCTAACTAGCGGTATCTACAATGAGCAGTTCTTC.

This clonotype was found a few times. A junction boundary mismatches the germline segment, possibly from a read error. This CDR3 reads CAGSQVDGSSGYTF. The CDR3 DNA follows: TGTGCCGGCAGCCAAGTTGATGGGTCGAGTGGCTACACCTTC. The V gene is TRBV3-1, the J gene TRBJ1-2; D unresolved. Germline V CDR1 and CDR2: LGHDT, YNNKEL (reference sequence). This CDR3 comprises 14 residues.

Many counts were recorded for this clonotype. In nucleotides, the CDR3 is TGTGCCAGCAGTCACCAACTAGCTGCCACCTACGAGCAGTACTTC. Its translation: CASSHQLAATYEQYF. V gene TRBV6-1 combines with J gene TRBJ2-7; TRBD2 might be the D (6 bases). CDR1 MNHNS and CDR2 SASEGT come from the germline V gene. Between the trimmed V and J ends, which lost 5 bases and 2 bases, there was a span of 16 bases. The CDR3 contains 15 residues.

This clonotype has ten or more counts. This sequence joins TRBV12-3 or TRBV12-4 and TRBJ1-4; D unclear. CDR3 length: 15 residues. Trimming took off 6 bases at V and 2 bases at J, with 13 bases between the two ends. The CDR3 nucleotides read TGTGCCAGCAGGGGGTTAGGATCGACTAATGAAAAACTGTTTTTT. This translates into CASRGLGSTNEKLFF.

The sample holds many counts of this clonotype. Here the CDR3 reads CATSRDGGGTYNEQFF. In nucleotides, the CDR3 is TGTGCCACCAGCAGAGATGGCGGCGGGACCTACAATGAGCAGTTCTTC. The rearrangement links TRBV15 to TRBJ2-1, with D possibly matching TRBD2 (6 bases). Germline V lookup: CDR1 LNHNV, CDR2 YYDKDF (reference sequence). The CDR3 is 16 amino acids. Trimming shortened V by 0 bases and J by 2 bases, and 11 bases separated the two germline ends.

This clonotype was observed at least ten times. V and J are TRBV2 and TRBJ1-1; 8 positions agree with TRBD1. The junction had 2 bases not matched to a gene; V was cut back by 1 base and J by 1 base. Germline loops: CDR1 SNHLY, CDR2 FYNNEI. The CDR3 is 15 residues long. The CDR3 sequence: CASSEDRGKNTEAFF. The CDR3 DNA reads TGTGCCAGCAGTGAAGACAGGGGGAAGAACACTGAAGCTTTCTTT.

Many counts were recorded for this clonotype. This sequence joins TRBV2 and TRBJ2-1; 8 bases agree with TRBD2. Trimming removed 4 bases from V and 4 bases from J; junction bases left unmatched: 6. CDR3 size: 15 residues. Germline V gives CDR1 SNHLY, CDR2 FYNNEI. The CDR3 coding sequence is TGTGCCAGCAGTGCAGGTAGCGGGACTTACAATGAGCAGTTCTTC. The encoded protein is CASSAGSGTYNEQFF.

This clonotype was found many times. J is TRBJ2-7 and V is TRBV12-3 or TRBV12-4; 9 bases line up with TRBD2. V trimming: 1 base; J trimming: 4 bases; junction bases outside the gene matches: 5. CDR3 length: 15 amino acids. The CDR3: CASSLDSSGIYEQYF. The CDR3 DNA reads TGTGCCAGCAGTTTAGATTCTAGCGGGATATACGAGCAGTACTTC.